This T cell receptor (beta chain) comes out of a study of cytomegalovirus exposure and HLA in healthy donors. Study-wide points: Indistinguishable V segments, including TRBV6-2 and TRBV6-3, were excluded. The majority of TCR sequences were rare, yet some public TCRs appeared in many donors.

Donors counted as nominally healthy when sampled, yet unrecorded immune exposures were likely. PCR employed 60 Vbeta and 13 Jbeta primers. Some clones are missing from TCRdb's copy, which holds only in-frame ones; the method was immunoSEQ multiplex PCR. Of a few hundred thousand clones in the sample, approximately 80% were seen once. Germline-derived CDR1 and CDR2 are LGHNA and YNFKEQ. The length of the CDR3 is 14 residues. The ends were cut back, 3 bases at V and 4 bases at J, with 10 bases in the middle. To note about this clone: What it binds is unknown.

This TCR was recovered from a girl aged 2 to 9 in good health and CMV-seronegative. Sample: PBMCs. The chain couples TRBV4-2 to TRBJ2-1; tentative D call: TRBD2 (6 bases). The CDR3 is CASSQGGTYNEQFF. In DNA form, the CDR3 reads TGTGCCAGCAGCCAGGGGGGTACTTACAATGAGCAGTTCTTC.